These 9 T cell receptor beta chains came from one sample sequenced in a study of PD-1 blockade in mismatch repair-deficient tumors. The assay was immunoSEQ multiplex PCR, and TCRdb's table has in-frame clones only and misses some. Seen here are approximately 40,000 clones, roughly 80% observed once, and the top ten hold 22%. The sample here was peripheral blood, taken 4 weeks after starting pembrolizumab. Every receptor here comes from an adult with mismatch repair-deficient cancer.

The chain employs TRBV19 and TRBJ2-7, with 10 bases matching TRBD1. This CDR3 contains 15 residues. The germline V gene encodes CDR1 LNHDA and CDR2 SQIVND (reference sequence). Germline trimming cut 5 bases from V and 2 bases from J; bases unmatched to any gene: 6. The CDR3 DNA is TGTGCCAGTAGTGTACCGGGACAGGGGACCTACGAGCAGTACTTC. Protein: CASSVPGQGTYEQYF.

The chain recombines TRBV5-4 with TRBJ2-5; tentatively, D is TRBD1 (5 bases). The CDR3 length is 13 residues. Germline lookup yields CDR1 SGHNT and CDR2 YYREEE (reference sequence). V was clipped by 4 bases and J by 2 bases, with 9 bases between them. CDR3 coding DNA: TGTGCCAGCAGCCTGGGGCCTCAAGAGACCCAGTACTTC. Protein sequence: CASSLGPQETQYF.

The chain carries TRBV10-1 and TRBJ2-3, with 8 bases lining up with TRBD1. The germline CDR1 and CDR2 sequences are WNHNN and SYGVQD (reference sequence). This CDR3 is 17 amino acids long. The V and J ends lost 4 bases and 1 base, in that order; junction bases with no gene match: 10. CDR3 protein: CASSGSAGQGGTDTQYF. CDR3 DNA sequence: TGCGCCAGCAGTGGATCAGCCGGACAGGGTGGCACAGATACGCAGTATTTT.

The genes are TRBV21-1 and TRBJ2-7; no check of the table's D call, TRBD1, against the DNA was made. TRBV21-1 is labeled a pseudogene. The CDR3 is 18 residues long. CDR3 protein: CASSKEVQGRVGTYEQYF. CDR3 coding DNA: TGTGCCAGCAGCAAAGAAGTCCAGGGCAGGGTTGGAACCTACGAGCAGTACTTC.

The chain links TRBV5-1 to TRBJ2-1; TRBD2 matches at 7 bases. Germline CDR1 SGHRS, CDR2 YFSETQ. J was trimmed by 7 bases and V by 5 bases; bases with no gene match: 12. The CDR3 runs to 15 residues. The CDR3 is CASSLLALVINEQFF. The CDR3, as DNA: TGCGCCAGCAGTTTACTAGCGCTTGTAATAAATGAGCAGTTCTTC.

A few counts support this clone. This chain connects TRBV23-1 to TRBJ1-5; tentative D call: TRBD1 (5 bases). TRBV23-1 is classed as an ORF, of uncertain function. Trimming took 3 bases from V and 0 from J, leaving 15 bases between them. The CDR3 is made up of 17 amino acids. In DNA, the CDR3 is TGCGCCAGCAGTCACACTCCGGGGGGGGATAGCAATCAGCCCCAGCATTTT. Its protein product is CASSHTPGGDSNQPQHF.

CDR3 residues: CASSIRTGSNEKLFF. CDR3 coding DNA: TGTGCCAGTAGTATCCGGACAGGGTCGAATGAAAAACTGTTTTTT. The V and J genes are TRBV19 and TRBJ1-4, with TRBD1 matching 8 bases. Per germline, CDR1 LNHDA and CDR2 SQIVND (reference sequence). J gave up 5 bases and V 3 bases, and 5 bases lay outside the gene matches. The CDR3 covers 15 residues.

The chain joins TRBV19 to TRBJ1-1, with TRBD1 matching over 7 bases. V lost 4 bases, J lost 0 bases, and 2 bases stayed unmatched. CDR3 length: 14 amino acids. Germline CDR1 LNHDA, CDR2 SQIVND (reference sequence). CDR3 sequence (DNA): TGTGCCAGTAGTACTGGACAGGTGAACACTGAAGCTTTCTTT. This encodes CASSTGQVNTEAFF.

The chain's CDR3 is CASSQEWATEAFF. In DNA form, the CDR3 reads TGTGCCAGCAGCCAAGAGTGGGCCACTGAAGCTTTCTTT. This rearrangement joins TRBV4-2 to TRBJ1-1; D call uncertain. The CDR3 is made up of 13 amino acids. Germline assignment: CDR1 LGHNA and CDR2 YNFKEQ. V dropped 0 bases and J dropped 4 bases, with 6 bases sitting between them.